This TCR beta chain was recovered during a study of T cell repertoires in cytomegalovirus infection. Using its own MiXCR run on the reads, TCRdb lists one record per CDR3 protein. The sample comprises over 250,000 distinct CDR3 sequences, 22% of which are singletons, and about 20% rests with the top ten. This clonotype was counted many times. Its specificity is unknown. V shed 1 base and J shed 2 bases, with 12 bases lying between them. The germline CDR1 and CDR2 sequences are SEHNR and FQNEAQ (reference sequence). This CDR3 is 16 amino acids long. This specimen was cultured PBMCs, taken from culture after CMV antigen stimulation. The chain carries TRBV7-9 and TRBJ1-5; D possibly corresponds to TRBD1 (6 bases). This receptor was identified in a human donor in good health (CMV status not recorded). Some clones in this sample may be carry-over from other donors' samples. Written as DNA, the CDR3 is TGTGCCAGCAGCTTAGTACTCAGGGGACGCAATCAGCCCCAGCATTTT. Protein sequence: CASSLVLRGRNQPQHF.